The rows below give T cell receptor beta chains drawn from one sample of a study of beta chain features in type 1 diabetes. Measured with immunoSEQ multiplex PCR; TCRdb has only the in-frame clones, and not every one. The table includes almost 350,000 clones, roughly a tenth detected once. Sequences were obtained from central memory CD4+ T cells from blood. These receptors were taken from a man between 25 and 39 years old with type 1 diabetes. CDR3s include the opening cysteine and the closing phenylalanine or tryptophan. A D gene is named only where the DNA matches it firmly. The listing skips clone size in some rows; elsewhere it reads once, few, many or a size class.

few | . | TRBJ1-1 | TRBV6-6 | CASSYSESASIGFF | TGTGCCAGCAGTTACTCGGAGAGTGCGAGCATAGGTTTCTTT
. | TRBD1 | TRBJ1-1 | TRBV10-3 | CAISELIGQGRNTEAFF | TGTGCCATCAGTGAGCTTATTGGACAGGGGAGGAACACTGAAGCTTTCTTT
. | . | TRBJ2-6 | TRBV7-7 | CASSPGEGPVLTF | TGTGCTAGCAGCCCAGGAGAGGGCCCCGTCCTGACTTTC
few | . | TRBJ2-7 | TRBV6-6 | CASSPWEGEYEQYF | TGTGCCAGCAGTCCCTGGGAGGGGGAGTACGAGCAGTACTTC
few | . | TRBJ1-6 | TRBV19 | CASSIDGQNSPLHF | TGTGCCAGTAGCATCGACGGACAGAATTCACCCCTCCACTTT
many | . | TRBJ1-1 | TRBV7-9 | CASSLAGATEAFF | TGTGCCAGCAGCTTAGCGGGAGCAACTGAAGCTTTCTTT
. | TRBD1 | TRBJ2-7 | TRBV18 | CASSQTDRAEQYF | TGTGCCAGCTCACAGACCGACAGGGCCGAGCAGTACTTC
. | TRBD2 | TRBJ2-4 | TRBV11-2 | CASSLDGLLAGVWAKNIQYF | TGTGCCAGCAGCTTAGATGGCCTTCTAGCGGGGGTATGGGCCAAAAACATTCAGTACTTC
few | TRBD1 | TRBJ2-3 | TRBV7-2 | CASSLVGTGTDTQYF | TGTGCCAGCAGCTTAGTTGGGACAGGGACAGATACGCAGTATTTT
few | . | TRBJ1-1 | TRBV10-1 | CASSVRVDTEAFF | TGCGCCAGCAGTGTTAGGGTTGACACTGAAGCTTTCTTT
. | TRBD1 | TRBJ1-2 | TRBV28 | CASSGTGEVYGYTF | TGTGCCAGCAGTGGGACAGGGGAGGTCTATGGCTACACCTTC
. | . | TRBJ2-2 | TRBV11-2 | CASGIQRNTGELFF | TGTGCCAGCGGAATACAGCGAAACACCGGGGAGCTGTTTTTT
few | . | TRBJ2-5 | TRBV2 | CAALGGRQETQYF | TGTGCCGCTCTGGGCGGAAGGCAAGAGACCCAGTACTTC
. | TRBD1 | TRBJ1-2 | TRBV19 | CASAHRGSNYGYTF | TGTGCCAGTGCTCACAGGGGTTCTAACTATGGCTACACCTTC
. | . | TRBJ1-2 | TRBV7-2 | CASSLVPGAGGYGYTF | TGTGCCAGCAGCTTAGTACCAGGGGCGGGTGGCTATGGCTACACCTTC
. | . | TRBJ2-5 | TRBV7-2 | CASSLASGAQETQYF | TGTGCCAGCAGCTTAGCGTCTGGGGCCCAAGAGACCCAGTACTTC
. | . | TRBJ1-5 | TRBV7-9 | CASSSQGFGQPQHF | TGTGCCAGCAGCTCACAGGGATTTGGGCAGCCCCAGCATTTT
few | TRBD1 | TRBJ1-2 | TRBV7-2 | CASSLVRGTGMSRDTF | TGTGCCAGCAGCTTAGTTAGGGGGACAGGGATGTCGAGGGACACCTTC
few | . | TRBJ1-1 | TRBV7-9 | CASSLDTGVAFF | TGTGCCAGCAGTCTTGACACGGGAGTGGCTTTCTTT
few | . | TRBJ2-5 | TRBV19 | CASSDLGETQYF | TGTGCCAGTAGTGACCTTGGAGAGACCCAGTACTTC
. | . | TRBJ2-7 | TRBV9 | CASSVATGPFYEQYF | TGTGCCAGCAGCGTAGCTACAGGGCCCTTCTACGAGCAGTACTTC
few | . | TRBJ2-2 | TRBV7-9 | CASSPNSAGELFF | TGTGCCAGCAGCCCAAATTCTGCCGGGGAGCTGTTTTTT
. | TRBD1 | TRBJ2-7 | TRBV5-1 | CASSFMQGAREQYF | TGCGCCAGCAGCTTTATGCAGGGGGCCAGGGAGCAGTACTTC
. | . | TRBJ2-2 | TRBV28 | CASSLAGALTGELFF | TGTGCCAGCAGTTTAGCGGGGGCCCTCACCGGGGAGCTGTTTTTT
. | TRBD2 | TRBJ2-3 | TRBV29-1 | CSAGQRGGPDTQYF | TGCAGCGCCGGGCAGCGGGGGGGTCCCGATACGCAGTATTTT
. | . | TRBJ2-2 | TRBV27 | CASSSRGDTGELFF | TGTGCCAGCAGTTCTAGGGGTGACACCGGGGAGCTGTTTTTT
. | . | TRBJ2-5 | TRBV5-6 | CASSLAWGTETQYF | TGTGCCAGCAGCTTGGCCTGGGGGACCGAGACCCAGTACTTC
. | . | TRBJ2-7 | TRBV2 | CASSAGRSTYEQYF | TGTGCCAGCAGTGCCGGACGTAGTACCTACGAGCAGTACTTC